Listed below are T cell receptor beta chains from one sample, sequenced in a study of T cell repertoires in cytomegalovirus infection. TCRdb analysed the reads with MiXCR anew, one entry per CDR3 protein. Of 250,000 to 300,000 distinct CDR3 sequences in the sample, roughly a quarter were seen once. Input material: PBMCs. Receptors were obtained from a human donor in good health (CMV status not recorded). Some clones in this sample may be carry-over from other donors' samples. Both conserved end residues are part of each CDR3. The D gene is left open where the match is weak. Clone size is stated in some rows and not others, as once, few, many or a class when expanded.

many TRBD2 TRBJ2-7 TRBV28 TGTGCCACCTCGGGGGGGCAGGGAGAGCAGTACTTC CATSGGQGEQYF
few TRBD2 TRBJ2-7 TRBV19 TGTGCCACCGAGGGCCTGGCGGCGGGAGGAGTCTACGAGCAGTACTTC CATEGLAAGGVYEQYF
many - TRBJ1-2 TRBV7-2 TGTGCCAGCAGCTTGAACGGACAGCCAAACTATGGCTACACCTTC CASSLNGQPNYGYTF
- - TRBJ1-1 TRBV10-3 TGTGCCATCAGTGAGTCAGCGAAACCAGGGTCCACTGAAGCTTTCTTT CAISESAKPGSTEAFF
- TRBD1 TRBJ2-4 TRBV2 TGTGCCAGCAGTGCTGAGGACAGGGAAAACATTCAGTACTTC CASSAEDRENIQYF
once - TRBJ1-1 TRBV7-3 TGTGCCAGCAGCACGACTGCTGGGCGCACTGAAGCTTTCTTT CASSTTAGRTEAFF
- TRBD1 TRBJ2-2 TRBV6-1 TGTGCCAGCAGTGAAAGACAGGGAGCCGGGGAGCTGTTTTTT CASSERQGAGELFF
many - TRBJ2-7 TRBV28 TGTGCCAGCAGCTTATATACAGGATCCTACGAGCAGTACTTC CASSLYTGSYEQYF
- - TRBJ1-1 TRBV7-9 TGTGCCAGCCGCCCCGACTGGGGGATTACAGAAGCTTTCTTT CASRPDWGITEAFF
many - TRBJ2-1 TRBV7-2 TGTGCCAGCAGCTTAGGAGTAGCTAGCAGGGATGAGCAGTTCTTC CASSLGVASRDEQFF
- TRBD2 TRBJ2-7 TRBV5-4 TGTGCCAGCAGCCCGGGGGGGAACCACGAGCAGTACTTC CASSPGGNHEQYF
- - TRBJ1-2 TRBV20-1 TGCAGTGCTAGAGATCGAAGAAACACCTATGGCTACACCTTC CSARDRRNTYGYTF
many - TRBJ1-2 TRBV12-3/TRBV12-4 TGTGCCAGCAGTTTAGTATCAGGTACAGGCCCATATGGCTACACCTTC CASSLVSGTGPYGYTF
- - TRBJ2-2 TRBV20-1 TGCAGTGCTAGAGATAAGAGACATCCGAACACCGGGGAGCTGTTTTTT CSARDKRHPNTGELFF
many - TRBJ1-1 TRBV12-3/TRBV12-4 TGTGCCAGCAGGTTAATGGGATCGGCTGAAGCTTTCTTT CASRLMGSAEAFF
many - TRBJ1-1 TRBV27 TGTGCCAGCAGCCCGGGGACAGAAGCTTTCTTT CASSPGTEAFF
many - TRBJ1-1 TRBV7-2 TGTGCCAGCAGCTTAGTGGGGCATATGAACACTGAAGCTTTCTTT CASSLVGHMNTEAFF